The clone carrying this T cell receptor beta chain was found once. These data belong to a study of cytomegalovirus exposure and HLA in healthy donors. The CDR3 runs 14 residues. The ends lost 4 bases at V and 3 bases at J; junction bases unmatched: 4. Germline CDR1 MGHDK, CDR2 SYGVNS. PCR amplification relied on 60 Vbeta primers (plus 13 Jbeta primers). Here immunoSEQ multiplex PCR was the method, and the copy in TCRdb shows in-frame clones only, minus some. The sample records 250,000 or so clones, over 75% being singletons. This TCR was sampled from a human donor in good health. Sequencing was done on a sample of PBMCs. The chain is built from TRBV25-1 and TRBJ2-5; 8 bases align to TRBD1. The CDR3 DNA follows: TGTGCCAGCAGTGGCAAGGACAGGGAAGAGACCCAGTACTTC. This codes for CASSGKDREETQYF.